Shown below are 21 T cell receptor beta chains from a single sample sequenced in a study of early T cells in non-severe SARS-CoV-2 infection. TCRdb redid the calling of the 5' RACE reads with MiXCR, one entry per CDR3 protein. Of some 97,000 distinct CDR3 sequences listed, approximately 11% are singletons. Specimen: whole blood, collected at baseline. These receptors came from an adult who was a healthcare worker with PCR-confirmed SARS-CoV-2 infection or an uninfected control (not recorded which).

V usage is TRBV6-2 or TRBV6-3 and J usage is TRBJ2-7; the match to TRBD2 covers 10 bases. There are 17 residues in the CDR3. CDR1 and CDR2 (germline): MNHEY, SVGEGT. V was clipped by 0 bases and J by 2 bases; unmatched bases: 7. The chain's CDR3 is CASSYSITSGTTYEQYF. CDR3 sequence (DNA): TGTGCCAGCAGTTACTCTATCACTAGCGGGACGACCTACGAGCAGTACTTC.

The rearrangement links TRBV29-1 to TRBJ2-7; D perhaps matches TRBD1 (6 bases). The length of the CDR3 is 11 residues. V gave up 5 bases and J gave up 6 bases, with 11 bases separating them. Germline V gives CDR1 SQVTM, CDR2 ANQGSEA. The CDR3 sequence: CSVSQGIEQYF. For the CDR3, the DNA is TGCAGCGTTTCACAGGGTATCGAGCAGTACTTC.

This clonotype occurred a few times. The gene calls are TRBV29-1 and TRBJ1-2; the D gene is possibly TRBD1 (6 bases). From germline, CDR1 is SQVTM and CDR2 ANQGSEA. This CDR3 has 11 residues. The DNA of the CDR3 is TGCACCCAGGGGTCGAACTATGGCTACACCTTC. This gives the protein CTQGSNYGYTF.

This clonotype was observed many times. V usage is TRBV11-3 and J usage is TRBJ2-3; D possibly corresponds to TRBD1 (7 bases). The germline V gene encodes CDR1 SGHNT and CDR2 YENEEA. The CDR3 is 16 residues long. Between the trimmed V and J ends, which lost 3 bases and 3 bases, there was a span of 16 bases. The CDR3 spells CASSFSQPGGTDTQYF. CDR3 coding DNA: TGTGCCAGCAGCTTCAGTCAGCCAGGGGGGACAGATACGCAGTATTTT.

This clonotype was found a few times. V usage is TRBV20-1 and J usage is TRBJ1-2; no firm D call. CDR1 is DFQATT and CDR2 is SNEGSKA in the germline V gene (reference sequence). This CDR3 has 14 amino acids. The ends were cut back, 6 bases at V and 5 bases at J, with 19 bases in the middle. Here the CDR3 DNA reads TGCAGTGCAAGTCCCTCTTTAGCGGGATATGGCTACACCTTC. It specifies CSASPSLAGYGYTF.

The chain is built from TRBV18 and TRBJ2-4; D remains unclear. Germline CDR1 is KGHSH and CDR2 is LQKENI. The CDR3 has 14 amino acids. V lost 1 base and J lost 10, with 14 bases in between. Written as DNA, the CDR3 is TGTGCCAGCTCACCACTTTCAGGAGATGGGATTCAGTACTTC. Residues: CASSPLSGDGIQYF. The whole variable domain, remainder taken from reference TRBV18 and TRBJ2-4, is NAGVMQNPRHLVRRRGQEARLRCSPMKGHSHVYWYRQLPEEGLKFMVYLQKENIIDESGMPKERFSAEFPKEGPSILRIQQVVRGDSAAYFCASSPLSGDGIQYFGAGTRLSVL.

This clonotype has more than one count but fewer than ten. The CDR3: CAISDGLEELFF. The CDR3, as DNA: TGTGCCATCAGTGACGGACTCGAGGAGCTGTTTTTT. The chain couples TRBV10-3 to TRBJ2-2, with D possibly matching TRBD2 (5 bases). Trimming left V 3 bases short and J 10 bases short, with 9 bases between. CDR3 length equals 12 residues. Germline V gives CDR1 ENHRY, CDR2 SYGVKD.

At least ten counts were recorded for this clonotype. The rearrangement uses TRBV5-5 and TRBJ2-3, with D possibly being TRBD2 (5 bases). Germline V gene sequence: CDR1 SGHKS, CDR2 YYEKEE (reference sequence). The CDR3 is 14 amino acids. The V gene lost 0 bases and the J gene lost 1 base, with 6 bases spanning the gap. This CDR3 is CASSLERRTDTQYF. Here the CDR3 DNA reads TGTGCCAGCAGCTTGGAGCGGCGCACAGATACGCAGTATTTT.

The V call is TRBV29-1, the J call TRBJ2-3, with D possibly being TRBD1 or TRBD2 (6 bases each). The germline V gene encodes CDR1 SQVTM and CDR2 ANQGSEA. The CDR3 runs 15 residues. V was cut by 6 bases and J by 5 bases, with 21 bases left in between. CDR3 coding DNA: TGCAGCGTGGGGGCTAGGAGGGAAGTAGGAGATACGCAGTATTTT. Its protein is CSVGARREVGDTQYF.

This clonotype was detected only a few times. The CDR3: CASSRDWGSYTF. The CDR3 DNA reads TGTGCCAGCAGTCGGGACTGGGGGAGTTACACCTTC. The V and J genes are TRBV7-2 and TRBJ1-2; D is perhaps TRBD1 (5 bases). This CDR3 region has 12 residues. V was trimmed by 6 bases and J by 11 bases, leaving 16 bases between them. Germline CDR1 reads SGHTA; CDR2 reads FQGNSA.

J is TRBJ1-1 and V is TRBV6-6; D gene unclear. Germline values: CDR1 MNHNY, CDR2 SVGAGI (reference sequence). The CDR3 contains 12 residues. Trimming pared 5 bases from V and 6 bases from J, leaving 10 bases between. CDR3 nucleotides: TGTGCCAGCAGTCTTAGTGCCTCTGAAGCTTTCTTT. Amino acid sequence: CASSLSASEAFF.

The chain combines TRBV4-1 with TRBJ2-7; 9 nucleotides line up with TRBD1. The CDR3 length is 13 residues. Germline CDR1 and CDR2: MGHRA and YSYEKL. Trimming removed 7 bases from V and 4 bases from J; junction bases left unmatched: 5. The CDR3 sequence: CASTGTGNYEQYF. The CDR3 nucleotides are TGCGCCAGCACCGGGACAGGGAATTACGAGCAGTACTTC.

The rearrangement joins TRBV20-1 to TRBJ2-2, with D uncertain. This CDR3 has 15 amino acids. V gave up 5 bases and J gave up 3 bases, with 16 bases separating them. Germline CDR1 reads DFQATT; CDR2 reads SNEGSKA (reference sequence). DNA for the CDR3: TGCAGTGCTCCCAATTCCGACTCGGACACCGGGGAGCTGTTTTTT. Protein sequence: CSAPNSDSDTGELFF.

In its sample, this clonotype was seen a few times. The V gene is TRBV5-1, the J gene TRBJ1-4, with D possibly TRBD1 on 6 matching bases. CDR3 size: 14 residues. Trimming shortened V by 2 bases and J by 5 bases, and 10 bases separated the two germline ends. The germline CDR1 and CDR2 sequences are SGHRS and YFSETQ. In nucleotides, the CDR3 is TGCGCCAGCAGCTTAGCTGGGGGCAATGAAAAACTGTTTTTT. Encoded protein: CASSLAGGNEKLFF.

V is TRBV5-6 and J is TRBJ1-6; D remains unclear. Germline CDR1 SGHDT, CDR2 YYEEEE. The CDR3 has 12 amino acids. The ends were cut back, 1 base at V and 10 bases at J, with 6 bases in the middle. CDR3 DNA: TGTGCCAGCAGCTTGCCGGGGTCACCCCTCCACTTT. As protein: CASSLPGSPLHF.

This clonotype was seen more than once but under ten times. The DNA of the CDR3 is TGTGCCAGCAGGGGGTTACGGGAGGGCCGGAATGAGCAGTTCTTC. This translates into CASRGLREGRNEQFF. The V gene is TRBV6-2 or TRBV6-3, the J gene TRBJ2-1, with 8 bases matching TRBD2. The germline V gene has CDR1 MNHEY and CDR2 SVGEGT. Trimming removed 6 bases from V and 7 bases from J; junction bases left unmatched: 11. The CDR3 has 15 residues.

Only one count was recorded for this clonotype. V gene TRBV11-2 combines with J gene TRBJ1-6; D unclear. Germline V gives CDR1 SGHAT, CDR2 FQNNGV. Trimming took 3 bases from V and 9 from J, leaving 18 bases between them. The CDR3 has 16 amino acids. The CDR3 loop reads CASSLSSLGGVSPLHF. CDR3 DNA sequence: TGTGCCAGCAGCTTGAGTAGCCTCGGAGGAGTTTCACCCCTCCACTTT.

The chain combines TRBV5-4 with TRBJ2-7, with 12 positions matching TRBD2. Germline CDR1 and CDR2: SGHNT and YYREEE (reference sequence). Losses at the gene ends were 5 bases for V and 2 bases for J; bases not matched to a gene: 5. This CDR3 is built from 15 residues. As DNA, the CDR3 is TGTGCCAGCAGTACCGGACTAGCGGGAACCTACGAGCAGTACTTC. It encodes CASSTGLAGTYEQYF.

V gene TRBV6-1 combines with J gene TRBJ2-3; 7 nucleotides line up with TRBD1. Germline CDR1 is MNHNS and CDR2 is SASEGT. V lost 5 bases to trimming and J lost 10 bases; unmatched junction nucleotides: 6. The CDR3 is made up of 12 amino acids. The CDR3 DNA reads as TGTGCCAGCAGTCGACAGGGTCGGGCGCAGTATTTT. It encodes CASSRQGRAQYF.

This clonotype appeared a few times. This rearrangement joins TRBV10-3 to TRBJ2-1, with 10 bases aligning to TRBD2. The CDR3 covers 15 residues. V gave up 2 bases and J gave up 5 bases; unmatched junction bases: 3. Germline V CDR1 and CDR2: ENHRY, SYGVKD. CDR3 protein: CAISEKREGHNEQFF. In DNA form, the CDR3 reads TGTGCCATCAGTGAGAAGCGGGAGGGCCACAATGAGCAGTTCTTC.

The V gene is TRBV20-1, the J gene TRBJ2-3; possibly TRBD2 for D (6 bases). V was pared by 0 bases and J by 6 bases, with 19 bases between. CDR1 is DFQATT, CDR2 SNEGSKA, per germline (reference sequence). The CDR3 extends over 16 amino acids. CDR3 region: CSARDGRGGVGDTQYF. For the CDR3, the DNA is TGCAGTGCTAGAGACGGGCGAGGAGGGGTAGGCGATACGCAGTATTTT.